The 21 T cell receptor beta chains below were found in one sample sequenced in a study of CD8 T cell repertoires and HIV-1 epitope variants. Assay: immunoSEQ multiplex PCR; the TCRdb copy retains only in-frame clones and omits some. The sample contains over 90,000 clones, roughly 80% of which appear only once. Sequencing was done on a sample of uncultured baseline CD8+ T cells from peripheral blood mononuclear cells (PBMCs). Receptors originate from a male donor with HIV.

This clone was found a few times. This rearrangement joins TRBV5-4 to TRBJ1-3; D not resolved. CDR1 and CDR2 (germline): SGHNT, YYREEE (reference sequence). Trimming took off 1 base at V and 2 bases at J, with 10 bases between the two ends. The CDR3 sequence is 15 residues long. The CDR3 sequence is CASSLNIGAGNTIYF. The CDR3 DNA reads as TGTGCCAGCAGCTTGAACATCGGGGCTGGAAACACCATATATTTT.

The chain joins TRBV4-1 to TRBJ2-1; no firm D call. With 6 bases removed from V and 9 bases from J, the gap between germline ends came to 12 bases. Germline CDR1 reads MGHRA; CDR2 reads YSYEKL. The CDR3 extends over 12 amino acids. The CDR3 reads CASRTTGCEQFF. In nucleotides, the CDR3 is TGCGCCAGCAGAACTACGGGCTGTGAGCAGTTCTTC.

This sequence joins TRBV7-8 and TRBJ2-2, with no clear D. Trimming took off 5 bases at V and 1 base at J, with 8 bases between the two ends. Looked up from germline, CDR1 is SGHVS and CDR2 is FQNEAQ. The CDR3 runs to 14 residues. The CDR3 sequence: CASSLDLNTGELFF. CDR3 nucleotide sequence: TGTGCCAGCAGCCTCGACTTGAACACCGGGGAGCTGTTTTTT.

This chain uses TRBV9 with TRBJ2-7; TRBD2 matches 14 bases. Germline V gene data show CDR1 as SGDLS and CDR2 as YYNGEE. Trimming removed 3 bases from V and 6 bases from J; junction bases left unmatched: 2. This CDR3 contains 14 residues. The CDR3 DNA reads as TGTGCCAGCAGCGCCGGACTAGCGGGGGGCGAGCAGTACTTC. Translated: CASSAGLAGGEQYF.

This clone was detected many times. The V and J genes are TRBV5-1 and TRBJ1-4, with D uncertain. There are 13 residues in the CDR3. Trimming removed 7 bases from V and 0 bases from J, with 7 bases in between. The germline gives CDR1 SGHRS, CDR2 YFSETQ. CDR3 protein: CASQVATNEKLFF. CDR3 in DNA: TGCGCCAGCCAAGTAGCAACTAATGAAAAACTGTTTTTT.

This chain joins TRBV27 and TRBJ1-2; D possibly corresponds to TRBD1 (6 bases). Germline V gives CDR1 MNHEY, CDR2 SMNVEV (reference sequence). V shed 5 bases and J shed 8 bases, with 21 bases lying between them. This CDR3 comprises 15 residues. CDR3 in DNA: TGTGCCAGCAGTCCCAGCCCCCGGGGGCGAGGGGGCTACACCTTC. It codes for CASSPSPRGRGGYTF.

This chain links TRBV5-4 with TRBJ2-3; D is unresolved. V dropped 5 bases and J dropped 2 bases, with 9 bases sitting between them. CDR3 length: 13 residues. The germline CDR1 and CDR2 sequences are SGHNT and YYREEE (reference sequence). The CDR3, as DNA: TGTGCCAGCAGAACCGGAGACACAGATACGCAGTATTTT. It is translated as CASRTGDTDTQYF.

The V gene is TRBV7-6, the J gene TRBJ1-2, with TRBD1 as a possible D gene (5 bases). CDR1 and CDR2 (germline): SGHVS, FNYEAQ. The CDR3 loop spans 14 amino acids. The ends were cut back, 5 bases at V and 4 bases at J, with 14 bases in the middle. CDR3 sequence (DNA): TGTGCCAGCAGCGAAACCGGGACGGGCTATGGCTACACCTTC. It codes for CASSETGTGYGYTF.

The V call is TRBV4-1, the J call TRBJ2-1; D may be TRBD1 (6 bases). Germline CDR1 is MGHRA and CDR2 is YSYEKL. The CDR3 length is 16 residues. Trimming took 3 bases from V and 3 from J, leaving 15 bases between them. The CDR3 DNA reads as TGCGCCAGCAGCCATACGGACAGCCTGGTCTACAATGAGCAGTTCTTC. Its protein product is CASSHTDSLVYNEQFF.

The chain recombines TRBV18 with TRBJ2-7; TRBD1 or TRBD2 may be the D gene (5 bases each). Germline V gene data show CDR1 as KGHSH and CDR2 as LQKENI. Trimming took 2 bases from V and 0 from J, leaving 14 bases between them. The CDR3 is 16 amino acids. The DNA of the CDR3 is TGTGCCAGCTCACCAACCCAGGGACCCCGCTCCTACGAGCAGTACTTC. Its protein is CASSPTQGPRSYEQYF.

This clone was seen more than once but under ten times. V and J are TRBV19 and TRBJ1-1; TRBD1 might be the D (6 bases). The CDR3 extends over 15 amino acids. V dropped 5 bases and J dropped 4 bases, with 17 bases sitting between them. Germline V gene lookup returns CDR1 LNHDA and CDR2 SQIVND (reference sequence). Here the CDR3 reads CASSGTRVAGTEAFF. The CDR3 DNA follows: TGTGCCAGTAGTGGGACAAGGGTCGCTGGCACTGAAGCTTTCTTT.

This clone was seen more than once but under ten times. This sequence joins TRBV9 and TRBJ2-3; weak D call: TRBD2 (5 bases). Trimming pared 7 bases from V and 0 bases from J, leaving 9 bases between. The CDR3 has 13 amino acids. Germline V gene lookup returns CDR1 SGDLS and CDR2 YYNGEE. The CDR3 reads CASGGLSTDTQYF. CDR3 in DNA: TGTGCCAGCGGTGGACTTAGCACAGATACGCAGTATTTT.

The chain recombines TRBV7-2 with TRBJ2-3; TRBD2 matches 13 bases. The length of the CDR3 is 16 residues. Per germline, CDR1 SGHTA and CDR2 FQGNSA. With 8 bases clipped from V and 5 bases from J, the junction kept 10 bases outside the gene matches. This chain's CDR3 is CASGPRLAGGGDTQYF. The CDR3 nucleotides are TGTGCCAGCGGCCCTCGACTAGCGGGAGGCGGAGATACGCAGTATTTT.

The rearrangement uses TRBV10-3 and TRBJ2-1; D might be TRBD1 or TRBD2, each matching 6 bases. There are 16 residues in the CDR3. Per germline, CDR1 ENHRY and CDR2 SYGVKD. V gave up 2 bases and J gave up 3 bases, with 14 bases separating them. DNA for the CDR3: TGTGCCATCAGTGAGAGGGGGGCAGGTCTCTACAATGAGCAGTTCTTC. Amino acids: CAISERGAGLYNEQFF.

The chain links TRBV6-5 to TRBJ2-3, with 9 bases matching TRBD1. Germline V gene sequence: CDR1 MNHEY, CDR2 SVGAGI. Unmatched junction bases numbered 5, after V lost 2 bases and J lost 2 bases. This CDR3 spans 16 amino acids. CDR3 residues: CASSYHGTGTTDTQYF. Written as DNA, the CDR3 is TGTGCCAGCAGTTACCATGGGACAGGGACCACAGATACGCAGTATTTT.

V and J are TRBV7-9 and TRBJ1-4, with D uncertain. The germline gives CDR1 SEHNR, CDR2 FQNEAQ (reference sequence). Trimming took 5 bases from V and 4 from J, leaving 14 bases between them. The CDR3 loop spans 15 amino acids. This CDR3 is CASSRGSFDNEKLFF. CDR3 DNA sequence: TGTGCCAGCAGCCGAGGGTCGTTCGATAATGAAAAACTGTTTTTT.

A few counts support this clone. The chain recombines TRBV5-1 with TRBJ1-5; the D is unclear. The CDR3 sequence is 13 residues long. Trimming pared 2 bases from V and 7 bases from J, leaving 10 bases between. The V gene's germline CDR1 is SGHRS and CDR2 YFSETQ. In DNA form, the CDR3 reads TGCGCCAGCAGCTTAGAGGCAGAACAGCCCCAGCATTTT. It codes for CASSLEAEQPQHF.

This sequence joins TRBV9 and TRBJ2-7, with D unresolved. V lost 4 bases and J lost 3, with 14 bases in between. Germline V gives CDR1 SGDLS, CDR2 YYNGEE. This CDR3 spans 14 amino acids. The CDR3 is CASSQDDASYEQYF. The DNA for the CDR3 is TGTGCCAGCAGCCAAGACGACGCGAGCTACGAGCAGTACTTC.

The chain uses TRBV15 and TRBJ2-4; 7 bases are shared with TRBD1. The V gene's germline CDR1 is LNHNV and CDR2 YYDKDF (reference sequence). The CDR3 has 14 amino acids. Trimming at V came to 1 base and at J to 6 bases, leaving 3 bases not matched to a gene. For the CDR3, the DNA is TGTGCCACCAGCAGAGGACAGGGTGGAAACATTCAGTACTTC. This translates into CATSRGQGGNIQYF.

The rearrangement links TRBV29-1 to TRBJ2-3; D remains ambiguous. Germline-derived CDR1 and CDR2 are SQVTM and ANQGSEA. This CDR3 is 13 amino acids long. V was clipped by 0 bases and J by 4 bases, with 8 bases between them. CDR3 sequence (DNA): TGCAGCGTTGAAGATCCGGGCTCAGATACGCAGTATTTT. The encoded protein is CSVEDPGSDTQYF.

This chain links TRBV6-5 with TRBJ1-1; D is unclear. Trimming removed 6 bases from V and 1 base from J, with 3 bases in between. This CDR3 has 11 amino acids. Germline CDR1 reads MNHEY; CDR2 reads SVGAGI. The CDR3 DNA is TGTGCCAGCAGGACGAACACTGAAGCTTTCTTT. Translation gives CASRTNTEAFF.